One sample yielded the 13 T cell receptor beta chains listed below, sequenced in a study of blood T cells in healthy people across ages. Primed by a sample-barcoded 5' primer and a J-beta primer mix, a second PCR proceeded for about 6 to 11 cycles. From the 5' RACE reads, TCRdb called clonotypes with MiXCR, one entry per CDR3 protein. Of around 1,700,000 distinct CDR3 sequences listed, over 25% were seen once; the top ten hold 7.7%. Input material: blood. Receptor source: a woman aged 25-40 years in good health.

V and J are TRBV5-1 and TRBJ2-1; weak D call: TRBD1 (6 bases). The germline CDR1 and CDR2 sequences are SGHRS and YFSETQ. Trimming removed 4 bases at V and 3 bases at J, with 17 bases between. The CDR3 extends over 16 amino acids. The CDR3 DNA is TGCGCCAGCAGCAGAAACCGGGACACCTTCTACAATGAGCAGTTCTTC. Translation: CASSRNRDTFYNEQFF.

In its sample, this clonotype was seen a few times. The chain has TRBV3-1 and TRBJ1-5, with 7 bases lining up with TRBD1. V was pared by 6 bases and J by 6 bases, with 8 bases of the junction left unmatched. Germline CDR1 reads LGHDT; CDR2 reads YNNKEL (reference sequence). This CDR3 is built from 14 residues. The CDR3, as DNA: TGTGCCAGCAGTGACTTAGGGGGCGGTCAGCCCCAGCATTTT. This translates into CASSDLGGGQPQHF.

This chain connects TRBV18 to TRBJ1-1; D is perhaps TRBD1 (5 bases). The germline V and J ends were trimmed by 0 bases and 7 bases, with 15 bases remaining between them. The CDR3 has 15 amino acids. The germline CDR1 and CDR2 sequences are KGHSH and LQKENI. The CDR3 reads CASSPPLAQGLEAFF. The DNA for the CDR3 is TGTGCCAGCTCACCACCTTTGGCCCAGGGACTTGAAGCTTTCTTT.

V gene TRBV18 combines with J gene TRBJ1-1, with no clear D. V gave up 5 bases and J gave up 2 bases, with 9 bases separating them. Germline V gene sequence: CDR1 KGHSH, CDR2 LQKENI. CDR3 length: 13 amino acids. In DNA form, the CDR3 reads TGTGCCAGCTCAGGGCAGCTTAACACTGAAGCTTTCTTT. Amino acid sequence: CASSGQLNTEAFF.

The rearrangement joins TRBV12-5 to TRBJ1-2; no definite D call. This CDR3 is 14 amino acids long. CDR1 is LGHNT, CDR2 FRNRAP, per germline. V was clipped by 6 bases and J by 7 bases, with 18 bases between them. CDR3 nucleotides: TGTGCTAGTGGCCCCCTGACGAACTCCTGTGGCTACACCTTC. Protein sequence: CASGPLTNSCGYTF.

There are many counts of this clonotype. Mismatch with germline at one junction end may stem from a read error. V gene TRBV5-1 combines with J gene TRBJ1-2; D is undetermined. CDR3 length: 14 residues. Germline CDR1 SGHRS, CDR2 YFSETQ. This CDR3 is CASSLSTAKYGYTF. CDR3 in DNA: TGCGCCAGCAGCTTGAGTACGGCTAAATATGGCTACACCTTC.

The chain joins TRBV7-8 to TRBJ2-5, with TRBD2 matching 7 bases. Germline trimming cut 5 bases from V and 1 base from J; bases unmatched to any gene: 16. CDR3 size: 18 residues. Germline lookup yields CDR1 SGHVS and CDR2 FQNEAQ. The CDR3 protein is CASSQKSGTKRAQETQYF. In DNA form, the CDR3 reads TGTGCCAGCAGCCAAAAGTCGGGGACTAAGCGGGCCCAAGAGACCCAGTACTTC.

V gene TRBV11-2 combines with J gene TRBJ2-1; 8 nucleotides match TRBD2. CDR3 length: 13 residues. V trimming: 2 bases; J trimming: 12 bases; junction bases outside the gene matches: 6. Looked up from germline, CDR1 is SGHAT and CDR2 is FQNNGV. CDR3: CASSLRSSGGQFF. CDR3 coding DNA: TGTGCCAGCAGCTTAAGGTCCAGCGGGGGGCAGTTCTTC.

About this clonotype itself: With a much larger clone just one base away, this may be a read error. The chain recombines TRBV7-9 with TRBJ2-6; maybe TRBD2 (5 bases). The CDR3 contains 16 residues. The V gene lost 1 base and the J gene lost 2 bases, with 9 bases spanning the gap. CDR1 and CDR2 from the germline V gene are SEHNR and FQNEAQ (reference sequence). The CDR3 DNA sequence: TGTGCCAGCAGCTTAGGGTCCGGGGCTGGGGCCAACGTCCTGACTTTC. Translating it yields CASSLGSGAGANVLTF. The full variable domain, completed using reference TRBV7-9 and TRBJ2-6, is DTGVSQNPRHKITKRGQNVTFRCDPISEHNRLYWYRQTLGQGPEFLTYFQNEAQLEKSRLLSDRFSAERPKGSFSTLEIQRTEQGDSAMYLCASSLGSGAGANVLTFGAGSRLTVL.

This clonotype showed up many times. The rearrangement links TRBV20-1 to TRBJ2-5; 7 nucleotides line up with TRBD2. The CDR3 length is 14 residues. CDR1 DFQATT and CDR2 SNEGSKA come from the germline V gene (reference sequence). V gave up 5 bases and J gave up 3 bases; unmatched junction bases: 9. The CDR3, as DNA: TGCAGTGCTTCTCCTCCCACTAGCGAAGAGACCCAGTACTTC. It translates to CSASPPTSEETQYF.

This clonotype was counted ten times or more. The CDR3: CASSLDVAPGLPQFF. CDR3 nucleotides: TGTGCCAGCAGCCTGGACGTAGCCCCCGGTTTACCGCAGTTCTTC. The chain joins TRBV5-6 to TRBJ2-1; D remains unclear. V lost 4 bases and J lost 12, with 23 bases in between. Germline assignment: CDR1 SGHDT and CDR2 YYEEEE. The CDR3 is 15 amino acids.

This clonotype showed up many times. The gene calls are TRBV4-1 and TRBJ2-7; D not certain. The CDR3 contains 14 residues. CDR1 and CDR2 from the germline V gene are MGHRA and YSYEKL. V was trimmed by 1 base and J by 0 bases, leaving 7 bases between them. The CDR3 DNA reads TGCGCCAGCAGCCAAGCGGTGTTCTCCTACGAGCAGTACTTC. It translates to CASSQAVFSYEQYF.

This clonotype has only one observation. V is TRBV12-5 and J is TRBJ2-1, with 8 nucleotides matching TRBD1. V was clipped by 3 bases and J by 0 bases; unmatched bases: 10. This CDR3 spans 18 amino acids. Germline CDR1 LGHNT, CDR2 FRNRAP. CDR3 in DNA: TGTGCTAGTGGTTTTCTAACGACAGGGGACGGCTCCTACAATGAGCAGTTCTTC. Its protein product is CASGFLTTGDGSYNEQFF. The full variable domain, rest sourced from reference TRBV12-5 and TRBJ2-1, is DARVTQTPRHKVTEMGQEVTMRCQPILGHNTVFWYRQTMMQGLELLAYFRNRAPLDDSGMPKDRFSAEMPDATLATLKIQPSEPRDSAVYFCASGFLTTGDGSYNEQFFGPGTRLTVL.